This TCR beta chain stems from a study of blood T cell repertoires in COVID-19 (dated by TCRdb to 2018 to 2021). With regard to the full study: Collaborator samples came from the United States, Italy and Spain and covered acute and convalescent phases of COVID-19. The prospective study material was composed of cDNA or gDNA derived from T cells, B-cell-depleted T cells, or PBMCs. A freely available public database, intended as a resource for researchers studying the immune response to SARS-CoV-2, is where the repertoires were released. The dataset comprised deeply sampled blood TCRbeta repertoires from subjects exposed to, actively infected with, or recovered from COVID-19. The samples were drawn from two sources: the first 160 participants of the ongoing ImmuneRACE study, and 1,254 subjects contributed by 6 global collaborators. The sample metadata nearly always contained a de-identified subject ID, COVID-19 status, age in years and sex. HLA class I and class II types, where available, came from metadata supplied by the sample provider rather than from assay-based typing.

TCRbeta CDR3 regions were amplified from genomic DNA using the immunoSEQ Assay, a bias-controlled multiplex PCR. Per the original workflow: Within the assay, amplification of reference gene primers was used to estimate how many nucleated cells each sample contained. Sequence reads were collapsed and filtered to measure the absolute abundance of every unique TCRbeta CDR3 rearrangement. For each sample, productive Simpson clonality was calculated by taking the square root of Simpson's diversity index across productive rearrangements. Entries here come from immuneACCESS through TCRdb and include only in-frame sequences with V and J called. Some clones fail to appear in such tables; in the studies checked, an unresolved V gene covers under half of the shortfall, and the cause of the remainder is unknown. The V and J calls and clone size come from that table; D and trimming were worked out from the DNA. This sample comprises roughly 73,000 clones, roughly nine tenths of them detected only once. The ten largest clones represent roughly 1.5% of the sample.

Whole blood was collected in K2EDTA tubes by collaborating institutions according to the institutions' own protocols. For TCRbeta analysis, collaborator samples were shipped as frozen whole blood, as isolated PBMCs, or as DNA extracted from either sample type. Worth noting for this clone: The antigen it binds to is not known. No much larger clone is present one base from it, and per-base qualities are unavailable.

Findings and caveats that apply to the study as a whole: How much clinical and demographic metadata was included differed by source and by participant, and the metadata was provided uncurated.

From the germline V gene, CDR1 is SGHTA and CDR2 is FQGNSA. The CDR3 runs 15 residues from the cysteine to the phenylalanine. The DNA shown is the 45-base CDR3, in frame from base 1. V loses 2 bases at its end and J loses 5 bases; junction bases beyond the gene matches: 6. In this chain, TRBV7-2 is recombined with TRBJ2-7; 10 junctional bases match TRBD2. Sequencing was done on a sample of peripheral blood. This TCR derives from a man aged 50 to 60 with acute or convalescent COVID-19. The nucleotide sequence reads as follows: TGTGCCAGCAGCTTAAGGTCTAGCGGGAGCCACGAGCAGTACTTC. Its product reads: CASSLRSSGSHEQYF.